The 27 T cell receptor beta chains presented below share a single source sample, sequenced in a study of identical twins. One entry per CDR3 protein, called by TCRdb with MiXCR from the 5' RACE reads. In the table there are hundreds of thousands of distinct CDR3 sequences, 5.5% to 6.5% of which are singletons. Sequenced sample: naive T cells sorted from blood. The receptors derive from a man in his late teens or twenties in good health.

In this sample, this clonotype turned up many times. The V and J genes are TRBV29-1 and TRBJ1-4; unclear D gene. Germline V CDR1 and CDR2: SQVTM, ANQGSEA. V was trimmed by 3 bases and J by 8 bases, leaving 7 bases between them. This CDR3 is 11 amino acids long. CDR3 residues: CSVEVAEKLFF. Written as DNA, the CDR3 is TGCAGCGTTGAGGTGGCAGAAAAACTGTTTTTT.

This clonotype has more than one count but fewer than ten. The CDR3 sequence is CASSDLREFHTQYF. The CDR3 nucleotides are TGTGCCAGCAGCGACCTCCGGGAATTTCATACGCAGTATTTT. J is TRBJ2-3 and V is TRBV11-2, with D perhaps matching TRBD2 (5 bases). This CDR3 has 14 amino acids. Germline CDR1 SGHAT, CDR2 FQNNGV. With 5 bases removed from V and 7 bases from J, the gap between germline ends came to 16 bases.

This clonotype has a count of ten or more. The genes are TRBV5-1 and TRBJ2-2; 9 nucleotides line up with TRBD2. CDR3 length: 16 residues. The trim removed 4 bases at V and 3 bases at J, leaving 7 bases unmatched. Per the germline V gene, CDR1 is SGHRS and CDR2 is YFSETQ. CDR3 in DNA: TGCGCCAGCAGCGTGGTAGCGGGAGCTGACACCGGGGAGCTGTTTTTT. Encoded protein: CASSVVAGADTGELFF.

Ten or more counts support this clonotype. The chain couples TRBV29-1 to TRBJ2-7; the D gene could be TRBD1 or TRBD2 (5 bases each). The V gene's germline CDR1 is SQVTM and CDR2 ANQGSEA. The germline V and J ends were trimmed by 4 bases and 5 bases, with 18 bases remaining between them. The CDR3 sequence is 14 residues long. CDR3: CSVAGTELGDEQYF. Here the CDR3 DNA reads TGCAGCGTTGCCGGGACCGAGCTGGGGGACGAGCAGTACTTC.

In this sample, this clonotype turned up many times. In DNA, the CDR3 is TGCAGTGCTAGTCCACTGGCGGGAGGCGAGCAGTACGTC. Translation gives CSASPLAGGEQYV. This chain links TRBV20-1 with TRBJ2-7; 8 bases fit TRBD2. CDR3 size: 13 residues. Germline lookup yields CDR1 DFQATT and CDR2 SNEGSKA (reference sequence). V lost 3 bases to trimming and J lost 6 bases; unmatched junction nucleotides: 7.

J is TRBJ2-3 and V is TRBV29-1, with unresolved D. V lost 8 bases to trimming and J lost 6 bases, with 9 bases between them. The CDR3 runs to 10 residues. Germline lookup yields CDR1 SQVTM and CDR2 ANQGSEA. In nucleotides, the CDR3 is TGCAGCATCAGGTCCGATACGCAGTATTTT. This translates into CSIRSDTQYF.

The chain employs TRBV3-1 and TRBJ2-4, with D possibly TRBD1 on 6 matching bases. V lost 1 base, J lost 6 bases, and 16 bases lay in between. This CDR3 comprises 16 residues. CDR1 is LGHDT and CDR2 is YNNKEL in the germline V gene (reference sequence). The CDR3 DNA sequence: TGTGCCAGCAGCCAAGTAGCAGGGGCTACTAGAAACATTCAGTACTTC. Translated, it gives CASSQVAGATRNIQYF. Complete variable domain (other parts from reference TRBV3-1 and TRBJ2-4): DTAVSQTPKYLVTQMGNDKSIKCEQNLGHDTMYWYKQDSKKFLKIMFSYNNKELIINETVPNRFSPKSPDKAHLNLHINSLELGDSAVYFCASSQVAGATRNIQYFGAGTRLSVL.

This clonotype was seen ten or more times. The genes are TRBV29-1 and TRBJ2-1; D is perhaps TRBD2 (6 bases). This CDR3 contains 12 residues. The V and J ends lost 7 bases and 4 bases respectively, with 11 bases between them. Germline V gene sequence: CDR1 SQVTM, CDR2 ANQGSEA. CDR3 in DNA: TGCAGCGGGCGGGACGGGTACAATGAGCAGTTCTTC. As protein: CSGRDGYNEQFF.

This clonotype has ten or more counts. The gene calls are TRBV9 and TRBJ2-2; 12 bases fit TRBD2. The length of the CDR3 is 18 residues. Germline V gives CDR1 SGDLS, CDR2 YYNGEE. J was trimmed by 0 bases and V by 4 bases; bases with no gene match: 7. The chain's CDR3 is CASSPRLAGVTNTGELFF. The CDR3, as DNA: TGTGCCAGCAGCCCTCGACTAGCGGGAGTTACGAACACCGGGGAGCTGTTTTTT.

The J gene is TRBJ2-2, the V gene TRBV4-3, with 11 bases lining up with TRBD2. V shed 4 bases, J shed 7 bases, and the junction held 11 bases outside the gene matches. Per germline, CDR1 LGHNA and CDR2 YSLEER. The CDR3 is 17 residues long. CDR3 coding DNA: TGCGCCAGCAGCCGGGACCTAGCGGGAGGTTCGGGCGGGGAGCTGTTTTTT. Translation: CASSRDLAGGSGGELFF.

The CDR3, as DNA: TGTGCCTGGAGTGTCAAGGGGGGCAATGAGCAGTTCTTC. Protein sequence: CAWSVKGGNEQFF. The V call is TRBV30, the J call TRBJ2-1; D might be TRBD1 or TRBD2, each matching 6 bases. The CDR3 sequence is 13 residues long. Per germline, CDR1 GTSNPN and CDR2 SVGIG (reference sequence). Trimming stripped 0 bases from V and 6 bases from J, with 9 bases between.

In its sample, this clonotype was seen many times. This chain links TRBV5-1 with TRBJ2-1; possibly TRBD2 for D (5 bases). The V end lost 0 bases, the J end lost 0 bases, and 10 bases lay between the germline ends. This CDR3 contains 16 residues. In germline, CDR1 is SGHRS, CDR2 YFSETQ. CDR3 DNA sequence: TGCGCCAGCAGCTTGGGACATGGGAGCTCCTACAATGAGCAGTTCTTC. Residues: CASSLGHGSSYNEQFF. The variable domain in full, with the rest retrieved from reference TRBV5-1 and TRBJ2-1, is KAGVTQTPRYLIKTRGQQVTLSCSPISGHRSVSWYQQTPGQGLQFLFEYFSETQRNKGNFPGRFSGRQFSNSRSEMNVSTLELGDSALYLCASSLGHGSSYNEQFFGPGTRLTVL.

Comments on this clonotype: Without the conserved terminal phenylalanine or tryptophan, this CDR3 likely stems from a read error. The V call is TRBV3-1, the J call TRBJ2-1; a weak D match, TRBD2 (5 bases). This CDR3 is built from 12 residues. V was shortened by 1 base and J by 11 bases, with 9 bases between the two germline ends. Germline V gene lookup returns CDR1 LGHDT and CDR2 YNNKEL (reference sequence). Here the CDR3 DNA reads TGTGCCAGCAGCCAAGGGGAGACCAAGCAGTTCTAC. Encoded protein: CASSQGETKQFY.

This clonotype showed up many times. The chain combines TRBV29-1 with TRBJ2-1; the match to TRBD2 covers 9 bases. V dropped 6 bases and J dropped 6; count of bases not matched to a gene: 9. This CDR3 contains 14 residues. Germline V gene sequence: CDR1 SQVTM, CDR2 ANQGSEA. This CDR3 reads CSVATGTSSNEQFF. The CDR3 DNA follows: TGCAGCGTCGCGACCGGGACTAGCTCCAATGAGCAGTTCTTC.

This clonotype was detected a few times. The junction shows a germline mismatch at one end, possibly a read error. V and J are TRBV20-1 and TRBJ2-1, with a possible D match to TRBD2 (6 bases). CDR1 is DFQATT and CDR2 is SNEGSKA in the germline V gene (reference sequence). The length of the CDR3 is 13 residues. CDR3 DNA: TGTTCCACCGGACTATCATCCCCCAATGAGCAGTTCTTC. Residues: CSTGLSSPNEQFF.

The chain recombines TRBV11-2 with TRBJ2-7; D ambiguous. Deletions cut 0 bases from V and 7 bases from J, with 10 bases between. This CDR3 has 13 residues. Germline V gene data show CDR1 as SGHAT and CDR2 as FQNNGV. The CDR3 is CASSLEGAWEQYV. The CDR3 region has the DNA TGTGCCAGCAGCTTAGAAGGAGCCTGGGAGCAGTACGTC.

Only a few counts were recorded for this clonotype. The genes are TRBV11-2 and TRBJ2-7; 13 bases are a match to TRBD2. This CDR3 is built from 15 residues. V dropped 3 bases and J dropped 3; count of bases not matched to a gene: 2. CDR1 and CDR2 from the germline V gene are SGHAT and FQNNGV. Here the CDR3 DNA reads TGTGCCAGCAGCTTTTGGACTAGCGGGAGCTACGAGCAGTACTTC. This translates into CASSFWTSGSYEQYF.

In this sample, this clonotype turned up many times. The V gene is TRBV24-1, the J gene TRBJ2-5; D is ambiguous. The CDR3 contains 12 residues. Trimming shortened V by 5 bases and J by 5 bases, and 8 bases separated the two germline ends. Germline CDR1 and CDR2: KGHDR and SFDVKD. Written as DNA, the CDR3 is TGTGCCACCAGTGTCACTTCGGAGACCCAGTACTTC. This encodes CATSVTSETQYF.

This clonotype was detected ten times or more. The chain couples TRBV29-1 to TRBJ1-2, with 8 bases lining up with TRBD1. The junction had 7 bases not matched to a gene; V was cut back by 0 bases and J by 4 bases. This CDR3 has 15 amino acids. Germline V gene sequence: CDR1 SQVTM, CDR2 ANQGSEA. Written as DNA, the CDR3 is TGCAGCGTTGAAGACCCGGGACAGGTCCTCTATGGCTACACCTTC. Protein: CSVEDPGQVLYGYTF.

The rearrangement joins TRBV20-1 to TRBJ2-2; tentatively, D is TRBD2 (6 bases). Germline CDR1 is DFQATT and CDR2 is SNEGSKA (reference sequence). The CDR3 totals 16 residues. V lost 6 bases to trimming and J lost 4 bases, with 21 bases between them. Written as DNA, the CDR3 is TGCAGTGCGCCGCGGGACGGACCTTCGAGCACCGGGGAGCTGTTTTTT. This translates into CSAPRDGPSSTGELFF.

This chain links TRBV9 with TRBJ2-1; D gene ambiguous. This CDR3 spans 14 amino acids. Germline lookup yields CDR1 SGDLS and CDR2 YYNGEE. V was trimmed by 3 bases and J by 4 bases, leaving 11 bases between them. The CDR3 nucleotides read TGTGCCAGCAGCGGCACGTCACTTTACAATGAGCAGTTCTTC. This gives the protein CASSGTSLYNEQFF.

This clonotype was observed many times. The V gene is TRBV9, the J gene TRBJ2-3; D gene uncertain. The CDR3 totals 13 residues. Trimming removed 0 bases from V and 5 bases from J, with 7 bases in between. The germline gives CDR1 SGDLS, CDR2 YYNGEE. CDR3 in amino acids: CASSVGAEDTQYF. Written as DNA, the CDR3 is TGTGCCAGCAGCGTAGGGGCCGAAGATACGCAGTATTTT.

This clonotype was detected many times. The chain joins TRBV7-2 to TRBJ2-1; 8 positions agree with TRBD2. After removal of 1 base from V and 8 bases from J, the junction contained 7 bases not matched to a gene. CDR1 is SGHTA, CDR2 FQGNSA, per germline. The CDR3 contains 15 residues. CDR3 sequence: CASSLDSGGLYEQFF. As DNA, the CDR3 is TGTGCCAGCAGCTTAGATTCGGGAGGGCTTTATGAGCAGTTCTTC.

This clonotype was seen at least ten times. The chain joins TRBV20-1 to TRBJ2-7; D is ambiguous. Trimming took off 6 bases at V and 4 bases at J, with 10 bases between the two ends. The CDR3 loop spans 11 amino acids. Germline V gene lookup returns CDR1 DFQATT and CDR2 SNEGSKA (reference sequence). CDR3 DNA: TGCAGTGCCGTACACCGATACGAGCAGTACTTC. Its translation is CSAVHRYEQYF.

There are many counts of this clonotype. As DNA, the CDR3 is TGTGCCAGCAGTAACGCCGACAGACCTACCTCCTACGAGCAGTACGTC. Its translation is CASSNADRPTSYEQYV. The chain links TRBV5-5 to TRBJ2-7, with a weak D call TRBD1 (5 bases). With 5 bases removed from V and 0 bases from J, the gap between germline ends came to 18 bases. The CDR3 extends over 16 amino acids. The germline CDR1 and CDR2 sequences are SGHKS and YYEKEE (reference sequence).

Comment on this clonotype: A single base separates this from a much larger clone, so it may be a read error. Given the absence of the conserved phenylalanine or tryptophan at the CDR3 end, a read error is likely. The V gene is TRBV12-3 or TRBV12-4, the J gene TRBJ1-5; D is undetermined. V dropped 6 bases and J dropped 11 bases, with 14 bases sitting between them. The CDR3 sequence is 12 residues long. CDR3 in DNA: TGTGCCAGCAGGGAAGGTCTGGGGTCCCAGCATTCT. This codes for CASREGLGSQHS.

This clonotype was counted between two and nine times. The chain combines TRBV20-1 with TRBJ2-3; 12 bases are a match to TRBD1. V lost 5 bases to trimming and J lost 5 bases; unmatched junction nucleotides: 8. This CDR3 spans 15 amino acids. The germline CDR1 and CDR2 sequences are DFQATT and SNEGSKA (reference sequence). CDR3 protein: CSAPGDRGHVDTQYF. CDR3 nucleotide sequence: TGCAGTGCTCCGGGGGACAGGGGGCATGTAGATACGCAGTATTTT.